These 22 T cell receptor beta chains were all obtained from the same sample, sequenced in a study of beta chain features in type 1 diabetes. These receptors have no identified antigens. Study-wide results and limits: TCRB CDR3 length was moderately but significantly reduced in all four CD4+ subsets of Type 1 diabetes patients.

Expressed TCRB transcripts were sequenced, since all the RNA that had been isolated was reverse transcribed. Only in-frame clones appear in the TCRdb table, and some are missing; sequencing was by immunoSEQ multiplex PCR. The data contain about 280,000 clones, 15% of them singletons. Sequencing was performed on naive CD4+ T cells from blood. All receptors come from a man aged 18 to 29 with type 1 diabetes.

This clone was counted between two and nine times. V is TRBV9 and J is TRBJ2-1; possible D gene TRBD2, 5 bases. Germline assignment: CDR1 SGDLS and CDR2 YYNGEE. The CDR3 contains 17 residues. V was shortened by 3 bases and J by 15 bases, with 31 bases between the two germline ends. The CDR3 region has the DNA TGTGCCAGCAGCGCCGTTCTTCCGGGTTCACCTCGGGGAAGGCTGTTCTTC. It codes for CASSAVLPGSPRGRLFF.

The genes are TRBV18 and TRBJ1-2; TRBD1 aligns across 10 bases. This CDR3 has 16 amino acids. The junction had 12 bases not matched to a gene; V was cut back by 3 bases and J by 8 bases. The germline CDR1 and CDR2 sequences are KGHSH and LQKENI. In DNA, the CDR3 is TGTGCCAGCTCACCTCTCGGGACAGGGGAACAAGGAGGCTACACCTTC. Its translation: CASSPLGTGEQGGYTF.

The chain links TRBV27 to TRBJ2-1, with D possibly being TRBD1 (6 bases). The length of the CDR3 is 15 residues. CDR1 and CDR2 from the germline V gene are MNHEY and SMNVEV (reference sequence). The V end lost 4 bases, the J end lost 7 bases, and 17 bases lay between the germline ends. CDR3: CASSSQGRLGNEQFF. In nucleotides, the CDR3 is TGTGCCAGCAGTTCCCAGGGGCGATTAGGGAATGAGCAGTTCTTC.

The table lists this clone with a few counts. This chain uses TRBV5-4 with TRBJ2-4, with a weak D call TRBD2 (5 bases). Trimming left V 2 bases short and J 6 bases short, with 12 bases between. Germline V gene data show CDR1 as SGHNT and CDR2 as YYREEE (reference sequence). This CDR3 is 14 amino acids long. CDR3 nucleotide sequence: TGTGCCAGCAGCTTTTCGGGATCGGCAAACATTCAGTACTTC. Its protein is CASSFSGSANIQYF.

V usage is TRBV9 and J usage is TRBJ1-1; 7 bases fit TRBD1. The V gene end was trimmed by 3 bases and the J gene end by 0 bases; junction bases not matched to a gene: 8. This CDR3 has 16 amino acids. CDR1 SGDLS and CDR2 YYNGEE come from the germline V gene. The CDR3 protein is CASSASPGTVNTEAFF. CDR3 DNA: TGTGCCAGCAGCGCCTCTCCCGGGACAGTGAACACTGAAGCTTTCTTT.

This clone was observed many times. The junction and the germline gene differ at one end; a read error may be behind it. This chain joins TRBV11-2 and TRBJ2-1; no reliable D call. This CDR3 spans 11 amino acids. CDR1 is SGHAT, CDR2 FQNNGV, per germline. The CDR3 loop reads CASSPYDEQFF. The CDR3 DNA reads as TGTGCCAGCAGCCCCTACGATGAGCAGTTCTTC.

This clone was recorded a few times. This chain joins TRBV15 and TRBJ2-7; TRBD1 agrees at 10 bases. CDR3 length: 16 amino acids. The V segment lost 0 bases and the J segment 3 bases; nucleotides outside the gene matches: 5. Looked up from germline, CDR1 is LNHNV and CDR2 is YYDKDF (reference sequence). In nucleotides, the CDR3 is TGTGCCACCAGCAGAGATGGTGGACAGGGGGGCTACGAGCAGTACTTC. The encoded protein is CATSRDGGQGGYEQYF.

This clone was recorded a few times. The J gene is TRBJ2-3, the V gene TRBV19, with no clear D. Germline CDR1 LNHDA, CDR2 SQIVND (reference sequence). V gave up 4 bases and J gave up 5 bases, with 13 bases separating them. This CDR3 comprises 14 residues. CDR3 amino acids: CASSTTARGDTQYF. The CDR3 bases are TGTGCCAGTAGTACCACGGCGAGAGGAGATACGCAGTATTTT.

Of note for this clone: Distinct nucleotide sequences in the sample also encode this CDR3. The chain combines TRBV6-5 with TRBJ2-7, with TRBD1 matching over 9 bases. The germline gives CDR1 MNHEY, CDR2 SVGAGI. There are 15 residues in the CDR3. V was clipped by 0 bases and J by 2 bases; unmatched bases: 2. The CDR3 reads CASSYSGTGTYEQYF. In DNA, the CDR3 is TGTGCCAGCAGTTACTCCGGGACAGGGACCTACGAGCAGTACTTC.

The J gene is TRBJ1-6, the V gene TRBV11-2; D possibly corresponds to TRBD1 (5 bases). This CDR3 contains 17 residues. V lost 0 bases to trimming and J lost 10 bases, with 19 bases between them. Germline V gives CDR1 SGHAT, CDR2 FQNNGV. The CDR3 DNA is TGTGCCAGCAGCTTAGACCCGGCCGGGACTGCCAGATCACCCCTCCACTTT. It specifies CASSLDPAGTARSPLHF.

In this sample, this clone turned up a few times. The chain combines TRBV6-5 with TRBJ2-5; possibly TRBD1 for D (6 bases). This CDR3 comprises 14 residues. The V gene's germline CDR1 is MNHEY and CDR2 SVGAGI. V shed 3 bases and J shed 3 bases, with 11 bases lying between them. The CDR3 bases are TGTGCCAGCAGTTATGTGAAGGGGGAAGAGACCCAGTACTTC. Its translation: CASSYVKGEETQYF.

The CDR3 DNA sequence: TGCAGCGTTGGCGTGCAGGGCCAAGACTACGAGCAGTACTTC. The encoded protein is CSVGVQGQDYEQYF. V and J are TRBV29-1 and TRBJ2-7; TRBD1 might be the D (5 bases). The CDR3 has 14 residues. Trimming pared 4 bases from V and 3 bases from J, leaving 16 bases between. The germline V gene encodes CDR1 SQVTM and CDR2 ANQGSEA.

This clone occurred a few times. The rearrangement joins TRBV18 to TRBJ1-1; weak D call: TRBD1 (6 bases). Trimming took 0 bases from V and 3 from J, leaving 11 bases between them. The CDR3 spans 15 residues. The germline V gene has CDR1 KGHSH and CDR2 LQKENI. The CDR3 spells CASSPPEGVDTEAFF. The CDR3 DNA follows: TGTGCCAGCTCACCACCCGAGGGGGTTGACACTGAAGCTTTCTTT.

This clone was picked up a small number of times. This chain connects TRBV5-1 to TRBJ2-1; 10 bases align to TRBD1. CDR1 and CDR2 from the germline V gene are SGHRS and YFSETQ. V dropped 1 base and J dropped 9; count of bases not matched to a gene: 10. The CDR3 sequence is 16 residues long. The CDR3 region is CASSLRTGGLVREQFF. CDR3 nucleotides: TGCGCCAGCAGCTTGAGGACAGGGGGGTTGGTGCGTGAGCAGTTCTTC.

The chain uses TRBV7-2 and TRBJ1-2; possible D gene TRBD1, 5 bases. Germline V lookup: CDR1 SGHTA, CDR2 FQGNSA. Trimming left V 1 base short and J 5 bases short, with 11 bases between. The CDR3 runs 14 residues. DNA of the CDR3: TGTGCCAGCAGCTTAGTCGTAGGGGATTATGGCTACACCTTC. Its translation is CASSLVVGDYGYTF.

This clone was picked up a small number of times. The CDR3: CASSVDVGGYTGELFF. The CDR3 DNA reads TGTGCCAGCAGCGTAGATGTTGGGGGCTACACCGGGGAGCTGTTTTTT. This chain connects TRBV9 to TRBJ2-2; a possible D gene is TRBD1 (6 bases). The CDR3 extends over 16 amino acids. Trimming took 0 bases from V and 3 from J, leaving 12 bases between them. CDR1 SGDLS and CDR2 YYNGEE come from the germline V gene. Full variable domain (missing parts from reference TRBV9 and TRBJ2-2): DSGVTQTPKHLITATGQRVTLRCSPRSGDLSVYWYQQSLDQGLQFLIQYYNGEERAKGNILERFSAQQFPDLHSELNLSSLELGDSALYFCASSVDVGGYTGELFFGEGSRLTVL.

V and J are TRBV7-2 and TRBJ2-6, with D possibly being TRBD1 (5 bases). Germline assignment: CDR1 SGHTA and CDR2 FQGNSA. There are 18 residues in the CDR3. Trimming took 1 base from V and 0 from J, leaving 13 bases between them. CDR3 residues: CASSLEGRILSGANVLTF. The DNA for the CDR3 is TGTGCCAGCAGCTTAGAGGGGCGAATCCTCTCTGGGGCCAACGTCCTGACTTTC.

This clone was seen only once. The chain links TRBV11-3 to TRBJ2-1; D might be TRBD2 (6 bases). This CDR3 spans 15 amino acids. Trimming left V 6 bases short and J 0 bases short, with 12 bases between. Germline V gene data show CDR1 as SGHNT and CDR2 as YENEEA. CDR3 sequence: CASSPGGVSYNEQFF. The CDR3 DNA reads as TGTGCCAGCAGTCCCGGGGGAGTCTCCTACAATGAGCAGTTCTTC. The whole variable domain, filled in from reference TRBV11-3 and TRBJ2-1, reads EAGVVQSPRYKIIEKKQPVAFWCNPISGHNTLYWYLQNLGQGPELLIRYENEEAVDDSQLPKDRFSAERLKGVDSTLKIQPAELGDSAVYLCASSPGGVSYNEQFFGPGTRLTVL.

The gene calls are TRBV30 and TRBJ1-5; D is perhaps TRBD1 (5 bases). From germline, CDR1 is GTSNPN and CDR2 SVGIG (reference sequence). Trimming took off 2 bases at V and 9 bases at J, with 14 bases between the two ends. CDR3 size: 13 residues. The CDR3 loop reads CAWSRQGSRPQHF. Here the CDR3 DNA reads TGTGCCTGGAGTCGTCAGGGTTCTCGGCCCCAGCATTTT.

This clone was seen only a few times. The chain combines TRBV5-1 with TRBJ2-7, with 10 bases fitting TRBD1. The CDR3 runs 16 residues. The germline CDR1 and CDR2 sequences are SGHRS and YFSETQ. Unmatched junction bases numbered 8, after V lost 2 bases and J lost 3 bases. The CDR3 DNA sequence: TGCGCCAGCAGCTTAATACCGGGACAGGGGATCTACGAGCAGTACTTC. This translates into CASSLIPGQGIYEQYF.

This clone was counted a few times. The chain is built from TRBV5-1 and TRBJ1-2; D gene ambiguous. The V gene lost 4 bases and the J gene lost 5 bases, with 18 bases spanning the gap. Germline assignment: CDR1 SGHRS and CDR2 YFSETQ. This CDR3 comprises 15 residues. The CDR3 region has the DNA TGCGCCAGCAGCCAGTATCCAGAACCCGTTTATGGCTACACCTTC. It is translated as CASSQYPEPVYGYTF.

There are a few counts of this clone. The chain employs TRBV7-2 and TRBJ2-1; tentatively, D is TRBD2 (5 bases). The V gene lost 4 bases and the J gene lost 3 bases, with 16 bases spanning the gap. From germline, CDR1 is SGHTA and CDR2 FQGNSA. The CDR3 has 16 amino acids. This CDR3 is CASSYQAATLYNEQFF. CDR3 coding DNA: TGTGCCAGCAGCTACCAAGCGGCGACACTCTACAATGAGCAGTTCTTC. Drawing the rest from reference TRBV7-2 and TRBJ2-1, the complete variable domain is GAGVSQSPSNKVTEKGKDVELRCDPISGHTALYWYRQSLGQGLEFLIYFQGNSAPDKSGLPSDRFSAERTGGSVSTLTIQRTQQEDSAVYLCASSYQAATLYNEQFFGPGTRLTVL.